A few counts support the clone carrying this TCR beta chain. Assay: immunoSEQ multiplex PCR; the TCRdb copy retains only in-frame clones and omits some. The table lists 150,000 to 200,000 clones, approximately 90% of them singletons, with roughly 3% in the top ten. Cryopreserved PBMCs yielded about 2.2 micrograms of genomic DNA for TCR beta libraries. This CDR3 region has 11 residues. Germline V gives CDR1 MDHEN, CDR2 SYDVKM. Trimming stripped 4 bases from V and 5 bases from J, with 5 bases between. This sample is drawn from a study of cytotoxic CD8 clonotypes in ibrutinib-treated CLL. The sample consisted of PBMCs, taken at disease progression, from a patient treated with ibrutinib. The V and J genes are TRBV28 and TRBJ1-2; D is unclear. The sequence was collected from a human donor with chronic lymphocytic leukemia. DNA of the CDR3: TGTGCCAGCAGTTACCAATATGGCTACACCTTC. It encodes CASSYQYGYTF.